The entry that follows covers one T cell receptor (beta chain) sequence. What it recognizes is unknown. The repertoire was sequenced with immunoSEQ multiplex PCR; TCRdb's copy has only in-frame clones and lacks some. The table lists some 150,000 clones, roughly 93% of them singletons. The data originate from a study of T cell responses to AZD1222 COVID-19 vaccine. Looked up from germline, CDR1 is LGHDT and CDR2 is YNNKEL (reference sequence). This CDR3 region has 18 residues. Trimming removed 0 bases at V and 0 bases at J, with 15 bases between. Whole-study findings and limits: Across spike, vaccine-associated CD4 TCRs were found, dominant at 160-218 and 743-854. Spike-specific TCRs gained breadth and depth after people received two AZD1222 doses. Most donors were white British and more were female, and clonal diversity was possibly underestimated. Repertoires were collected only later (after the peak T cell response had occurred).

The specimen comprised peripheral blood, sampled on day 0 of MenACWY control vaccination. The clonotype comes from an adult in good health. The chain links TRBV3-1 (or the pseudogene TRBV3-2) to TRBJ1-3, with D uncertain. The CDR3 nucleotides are TGTGCCAGCAGCCAAGATCATGCGGGTGTAGGCTCTGGAAACACCATATATTTT. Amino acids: CASSQDHAGVGSGNTIYF.